This is a list of T cell receptor beta chains from one sample in a study of post-analysis software for immune sequencing data. TCRdb fed the PCR reads into MiXCR, producing one record per CDR3 protein. The profile covers a few hundred thousand distinct CDR3 sequences, with less than 40% appearing a single time and around 4.7% taken by the ten largest. Sequences were obtained from blood. The receptors here all came from a girl between 10 and 17 years old with multiple sclerosis. CDR3s include the opening cysteine and the closing phenylalanine or tryptophan. The D gene is left open where the match is weak. The listing skips clone size in some rows; elsewhere it reads once, few, many or a size class.

length	size	V	D	J	DNA	CDR3
14	few	TRBV5-1	TRBD1	TRBJ1-2	TGCGCCAGCAGCCCCTTCCGGACAGGGTCCGGCTACACCTTC	CASSPFRTGSGYTF
17	.	TRBV4-2	.	TRBJ1-2	TGTGCCAGCAGCCAAGATCCCCCTGACTCAACTAACTATGGCTACACCTTC	CASSQDPPDSTNYGYTF
13	once	TRBV3-1	.	TRBJ1-1	TGTGCCAGCAGCCAAGTTGGCCTCACTGAAGCTTTCTTT	CASSQVGLTEAFF
12	many	TRBV20-1	TRBD2	TRBJ2-1	TGCAGTGCTAGACGGGGGGACAATGAGCAGTTCTTC	CSARRGDNEQFF
18	many	TRBV20-1	.	TRBJ2-3	TGCAGTGCTAGAGATTGGATTAGCGGAGCGGAGCTCAGAGATACGCAGTATTTT	CSARDWISGAELRDTQYF
18	.	TRBV4-3	.	TRBJ2-3	TGCGCCAGCAGCCAAGGTCTGGGGCGGGATCTAAGCACAGATACGCAGTATTTT	CASSQGLGRDLSTDTQYF
13	many	TRBV6-5	.	TRBJ1-2	TGTGCCAGCAGCTCCGGGACTAACTATGGCTACACCTTC	CASSSGTNYGYTF
15	.	TRBV4-1	.	TRBJ2-3	TGCGCCGGCAGCCAAGATAGGGTCCCCGCCACGCGGACGTATTTT	CAGSQDRVPATRTYF
15	few	TRBV12-3/TRBV12-4	.	TRBJ2-1	TGTGCCAGCAGTTTCGTCACCGGAGTTTCCAATGAGCAGTTCTTC	CASSFVTGVSNEQFF
14	many	TRBV20-1	.	TRBJ2-7	TGCAGTGCTAGCTCGACAGAGTCCTCCTACGAGCAGTACTTC	CSASSTESSYEQYF
14	.	TRBV4-1	.	TRBJ2-7	TGCGCCAGCAGCCAAGAAGGGGCCTCCTACGAGCAGTACTTC	CASSQEGASYEQYF
15	few	TRBV6-1	.	TRBJ2-7	TGTGCCAGCAGCGCAGGAGGGGCCGTGATCTACGAGCAGTACTTC	CASSAGGAVIYEQYF
17	.	TRBV20-1	.	TRBJ1-6	TGCAGTGCTAGAGATGTACGGACGAGCTCCTATAATTCACCCCTCCACTTT	CSARDVRTSSYNSPLHF
13	many	TRBV5-6	.	TRBJ1-1	TGTGCCAGCAGCTTCGACCTGAACACTGAAGCTTTCTTT	CASSFDLNTEAFF
11	.	TRBV3-1	TRBD1	TRBJ1-1	TGTGCCAGTACAGGGGGGAATGAAGCTTTCTTT	CASTGGNEAFF
13	many	TRBV12-3/TRBV12-4	.	TRBJ1-2	TGTGCCAGCAGTATTGGGCCCGGTGTGGGCTACACCTTC	CASSIGPGVGYTF
13	many	TRBV12-3/TRBV12-4	.	TRBJ1-1	TGTGCCAGCAGCGGGGGCGCAGGAACTGAAGCTTTCTTT	CASSGGAGTEAFF
15	few	TRBV5-5	TRBD2	TRBJ2-1	TGTGCCAGCAGCTACTTCGGACTAGTTGGTAATGAGCAGTTCTTC	CASSYFGLVGNEQFF
17	once	TRBV12-3/TRBV12-4	.	TRBJ2-1	TGTGCCAGCAGTTCCCCGACGACAGGAAGACCCTACAATGAGCAGTTCTTC	CASSSPTTGRPYNEQFF
15	many	TRBV7-3	.	TRBJ2-2	TGTGCCAGCAGCCAGTATCGGGCGGACACCGGGGAGCTGTTTTTT	CASSQYRADTGELFF
18	.	TRBV5-5	TRBD1	TRBJ1-3	TGTGCCAGCAGCCCCATCGGGACAGGGGTCAACTCTGGAAACACCATATATTTT	CASSPIGTGVNSGNTIYF
13	many	TRBV20-1	.	TRBJ2-3	TGCAGTGCTAGGGGACAAGGGACAGATACGCAGTATTTT	CSARGQGTDTQYF
13	many	TRBV6-5	.	TRBJ2-5	TGTGCCAGCAGCGGGACTCTGCAAGAGACCCAGTACTTC	CASSGTLQETQYF
15	few	TRBV10-3	.	TRBJ1-2	TGTGCCATCAGCGAACCCCAGACAGTGAACTATGGCTACACCTTC	CAISEPQTVNYGYTF
11	many	TRBV24-1	.	TRBJ1-5	TGTGCCACCAGTTTAGGTGGGCCCCAGCATTTT	CATSLGGPQHF
13	.	TRBV7-2	.	TRBJ2-2	TGTGCCAGCAGCCCGAGATCTGCCGGGGAGCTGTTTTTT	CASSPRSAGELFF
14	many	TRBV7-2	.	TRBJ2-1	TGTGCCAGCAGCTTAAACGGCCAATTGGATGAGCAGTTCTTC	CASSLNGQLDEQFF
12	many	TRBV7-2	.	TRBJ2-3	TGTGCCAGCAGCTTACTCCCAGATACGCAGTATTTT	CASSLLPDTQYF
12	few	TRBV29-1	.	TRBJ2-5	TGCAGCGGAGAGGAGGCCCAAGAGACCCAGTACTTC	CSGEEAQETQYF
14	many	TRBV29-1	.	TRBJ2-7	TGCAGCGTTGAGTTAGCTAGCGAACCCGCGAAGCAGTACTTC	CSVELASEPAKQYF
12	once	TRBV12-3/TRBV12-4	.	TRBJ2-3	TGTGCCAGCAGTTTCGGGCCAGATACGCAGTATTTT	CASSFGPDTQYF
11	.	TRBV12-3/TRBV12-4	.	TRBJ1-3	TGTGCCAGCAGTAACGGAAACACCATATATTTT	CASSNGNTIYF
14	.	TRBV5-1	.	TRBJ2-1	TGCGCCAGCAGCCTACAGGACTCCTACAATGGGCAGTTCTTC	CASSLQDSYNGQFF
14	.	TRBV6-6	.	TRBJ1-2	TGTGTCGGCAGTTACTCGACTGTTAACTATGGCTACACCTTC	CVGSYSTVNYGYTF
14	many	TRBV28	.	TRBJ1-2	TGTGCCAGCACCTCCACCCGGGACATAGATGGCTACACCTTC	CASTSTRDIDGYTF
11	.	TRBV6-2/TRBV6-3	.	TRBJ2-3	TGTGCCAGCAGTTACTCCTGGTTGCAGTATTTT	CASSYSWLQYF
15	many	TRBV18	TRBD1	TRBJ1-1	TGTGCCAGCTCAAACCAGGGGGCCCCGAACACTGAAGCTTTCTTT	CASSNQGAPNTEAFF
14	few	TRBV10-1	.	TRBJ2-2	TGCGCCAGCAGTGGGCCGGGTATCACCAGGGAGCTGTTTTTT	CASSGPGITRELFF
14	many	TRBV5-1	.	TRBJ2-3	TGCGCCAGCACCCCCCAGGGGAGCACAGATACGCAGTATTTT	CASTPQGSTDTQYF
13	few	TRBV5-1	TRBD1	TRBJ1-1	TGCGCCAGCAGCTTCACACAGGGGGCCGGAGCTTTCTTT	CASSFTQGAGAFF
14	.	TRBV7-9	.	TRBJ2-1	TGTGCCAGCAGCTTAGGTTTAGGGGACGATGAGCAGTTTTTC	CASSLGLGDDEQFF
16	many	TRBV6-6	TRBD2	TRBJ2-1	TGTGCCAGCATTCTTATGGCTAGCGGGAGTGGCAATGAGCAGTTCTTC	CASILMASGSGNEQFF
14	.	TRBV19	.	TRBJ1-1	TGTGCCAGTAGGTCCGGGGCCTTGAACACTGAAGCTTTCTTT	CASRSGALNTEAFF
14	many	TRBV20-1	.	TRBJ2-4	TGCAGTGCTAGAGTAGGGGTAGCCAAAAACATTCAGTACTTC	CSARVGVAKNIQYF
18	.	TRBV27	TRBD2	TRBJ2-2	TGTGCCAGCAGTAGCCCCGGACTAGCGGGGTTCCTTACCGGGGAGCTGTTTTTT	CASSSPGLAGFLTGELFF
16	.	TRBV12-3/TRBV12-4	.	TRBJ2-7	TGTGCCAGCAGCAAGGACAGGGAGGGGTCCTACAATGAGCAGTACTTC	CASSKDREGSYNEQYF
12	many	TRBV29-1	TRBD1	TRBJ1-2	TGCAGCGCTGCACGACAGGGAGATGGCTACACCTTC	CSAARQGDGYTF
14	.	TRBV20-1	TRBD2	TRBJ2-1	TGCAGTGCTAGTTCGCGGGAGGTCTTTAATGAGCAGTTCTTC	CSASSREVFNEQFF
14	.	TRBV6-5	.	TRBJ1-2	TGTGCCAGCAGTCCCAAAGACACCGCTCCTACCTACACCTTC	CASSPKDTAPTYTF
14	few	TRBV5-1	.	TRBJ2-2	TGCGCCAGCAGGGTGACAGAAGACACCGGGGAGCTGTTTTTT	CASRVTEDTGELFF
15	.	TRBV6-5	.	TRBJ1-4	TGTGCCAGCAGTTACCGGGGGCCGGCTAATGAAAAACTGTTTTTT	CASSYRGPANEKLFF
15	few	TRBV5-6	.	TRBJ1-6	TGTGCCAGCAGCTTTTCCGGGGGTTATAATTCACCCCTCCACTTT	CASSFSGGYNSPLHF
14	few	TRBV6-6	.	TRBJ1-4	TGTGCCAGCAGGTTGCCAGGAGGGGATGAAAAACTGTTTTTT	CASRLPGGDEKLFF
15	.	TRBV5-1	TRBD2	TRBJ2-7	TGCGCCAGCAGCTACAAGCGGGGGGATACCTACGAGCAGTACTTC	CASSYKRGDTYEQYF
15	.	TRBV5-1	.	TRBJ2-1	TGCGCCGGCAGCCGGAACCTTGGGCCCTACAATGAGCAGTTCTTC	CAGSRNLGPYNEQFF
16	many	TRBV27	.	TRBJ2-7	TGTGCCAGCAGTTTACGAAAGAGCGGGCCAGAGGACGAGCAGTACTTC	CASSLRKSGPEDEQYF
15	.	TRBV4-3	.	TRBJ1-2	TGCGCCAGCAGCCAAGAGTTCTGGGGGGACTATGGCTACACCTTC	CASSQEFWGDYGYTF
16	.	TRBV7-9	.	TRBJ2-7	TGTGCCAGCAGCTTAGCAGCTTCGGACGCTACCTACGAGCAGTACTTC	CASSLAASDATYEQYF